The rows below give T cell receptor beta chains drawn from one sample of a study of T cell responses to AZD1222 COVID-19 vaccine. Data came from immunoSEQ multiplex PCR; TCRdb stores just in-frame clones and leaves some out. This sample carries roughly 80,000 clones, 70% to 90% of them seen once, and the ten largest clones take around 4.5%. Sample: peripheral blood, taken on day 0 of MenACWY control vaccination. The receptors originated from an adult in good health. CDR3s include the opening cysteine and the closing phenylalanine or tryptophan. Fields, in order: J gene, V gene, CDR3 protein.

j_gene: TRBJ2-1; v_gene: TRBV12-3/TRBV12-4; CDR3aa: CASGITRGNEQFF
j_gene: TRBJ2-7; v_gene: TRBV6-6; CDR3aa: CASSFTGGSYEQYF
j_gene: TRBJ1-6; v_gene: TRBV6-5; CDR3aa: CASSYWGQKNSPLHF
j_gene: TRBJ2-7; v_gene: TRBV11-3; CDR3aa: CASSYGPPTSGSFKRYEQYF
j_gene: TRBJ1-1; v_gene: TRBV5-5; CDR3aa: CASSLLPGPSANMNTEAFF
j_gene: TRBJ2-7; v_gene: TRBV3-1/TRBV3-2; CDR3aa: CASSPDPRQVKQYF
j_gene: TRBJ2-6; v_gene: TRBV18; CDR3aa: CASSPYGANVLTF
j_gene: TRBJ2-3; v_gene: TRBV5-1; CDR3aa: CASSAGLSSTDTQYF
j_gene: TRBJ2-1; v_gene: TRBV2; CDR3aa: CASTKTLQSSYNEQFF
j_gene: TRBJ2-3; v_gene: TRBV18; CDR3aa: CASSPGAGAGDTQYF
j_gene: TRBJ2-1; v_gene: TRBV6-5; CDR3aa: CASKPGLAAHEQFF
j_gene: TRBJ1-1; v_gene: TRBV3-1/TRBV3-2; CDR3aa: CASSATGGAAGAFF
j_gene: TRBJ1-5; v_gene: TRBV27; CDR3aa: CASSLVRGPNQPQHF
j_gene: TRBJ2-7; v_gene: TRBV29-1; CDR3aa: CSVGSSAIYEQYF
j_gene: TRBJ2-7; v_gene: TRBV6-2/TRBV6-3; CDR3aa: CASSSIGTAHLAHEQYF
j_gene: TRBJ1-5; v_gene: TRBV19; CDR3aa: CASSILGIVSNQPQHF
j_gene: TRBJ2-7; v_gene: TRBV12-3/TRBV12-4; CDR3aa: CASRPREVEEQYF
j_gene: TRBJ1-2; v_gene: TRBV5-1; CDR3aa: CASSLALGQYGYTF
j_gene: TRBJ1-3; v_gene: TRBV19; CDR3aa: CVPVRGISGNTIYF
j_gene: TRBJ2-7; v_gene: TRBV5-1; CDR3aa: CASAKGGDSYEQYF
j_gene: TRBJ2-1; v_gene: TRBV15; CDR3aa: CATSRKGDSYNEQFF
j_gene: TRBJ1-2; v_gene: TRBV29-1; CDR3aa: CSVGRQVPNYGYTF
j_gene: TRBJ2-1; v_gene: TRBV24-1; CDR3aa: CATSGTTTTRNNEQFF
j_gene: TRBJ1-5; v_gene: TRBV28; CDR3aa: CASSPRRTNQPQHF
j_gene: TRBJ1-2; v_gene: TRBV19; CDR3aa: CASSDVRAGRDGYTF
j_gene: TRBJ2-7; v_gene: TRBV3-1/TRBV3-2; CDR3aa: CANYFRDRADEQYF
j_gene: TRBJ2-7; v_gene: TRBV5-1; CDR3aa: CASSLPSYEQYF
j_gene: TRBJ1-5; v_gene: TRBV18; CDR3aa: CASSPRGAGDQPQHF
j_gene: TRBJ2-2; v_gene: TRBV7-6; CDR3aa: CASSLHPGANTGELFF
j_gene: TRBJ2-1; v_gene: TRBV30; CDR3aa: CAWSVRLAGGPGEQFF
j_gene: TRBJ2-6; v_gene: TRBV13; CDR3aa: CASSTTRSSGANVLTF
j_gene: TRBJ1-5; v_gene: TRBV3-1/TRBV3-2; CDR3aa: CASSQRGQNQPQHF
j_gene: TRBJ1-2; v_gene: TRBV18; CDR3aa: CASSPVGDGYTF
j_gene: TRBJ1-5; v_gene: TRBV19; CDR3aa: CASSWDRAQPQHF
j_gene: TRBJ2-7; v_gene: TRBV6-5; CDR3aa: CASSYRPSSYEQYF
j_gene: TRBJ2-3; v_gene: TRBV28; CDR3aa: CASSLPGRPSTQYF
j_gene: TRBJ1-1; v_gene: TRBV11-3; CDR3aa: CASSQVVNTEAFF
j_gene: TRBJ2-1; v_gene: TRBV18; CDR3aa: CASSILAGGPGYNEQFF
j_gene: TRBJ1-5; v_gene: TRBV30; CDR3aa: CAWGGAFNQPQHF
j_gene: TRBJ2-3; v_gene: TRBV5-1; CDR3aa: CASSLGGTLPTDTQYF
j_gene: TRBJ1-4; v_gene: TRBV28; CDR3aa: CATRDLNEKLFF
j_gene: TRBJ2-7; v_gene: TRBV2; CDR3aa: CASSEGYEQYF
j_gene: TRBJ1-2; v_gene: TRBV4-2; CDR3aa: CASTEREGQTAPGGYTF
j_gene: TRBJ2-7; v_gene: TRBV18; CDR3aa: CASSPLAGVYEQYF
j_gene: TRBJ1-5; v_gene: TRBV19; CDR3aa: CASSIGGPISNQPQHF
j_gene: TRBJ2-5; v_gene: TRBV4-1; CDR3aa: CASARGVQETQYF
j_gene: TRBJ2-2; v_gene: TRBV6-4; CDR3aa: CASSDYLPGLGRGTGELFF
j_gene: TRBJ1-2; v_gene: TRBV28; CDR3aa: CASIRGGATQDGYTF
j_gene: TRBJ1-2; v_gene: TRBV9; CDR3aa: CASSTTPSYGYTF
j_gene: TRBJ1-4; v_gene: TRBV7-9; CDR3aa: CASSLDEKLFF
j_gene: TRBJ2-3; v_gene: TRBV28; CDR3aa: CASIQADYYYTDTQYF
j_gene: TRBJ1-5; v_gene: TRBV20-1; CDR3aa: CSARDSQPQHF
j_gene: TRBJ1-5; v_gene: TRBV5-5; CDR3aa: CASSLWARAASNQPQHF
j_gene: TRBJ2-1; v_gene: TRBV28; CDR3aa: CASRGRTPNEQFF
j_gene: TRBJ2-7; v_gene: TRBV24-1; CDR3aa: CATAGGEGSSYEQYF
j_gene: TRBJ1-2; v_gene: TRBV7-2; CDR3aa: CASSPWTDLPDGYTF
j_gene: TRBJ1-5; v_gene: TRBV19; CDR3aa: CASTRQGPTNQPQHF
j_gene: TRBJ1-3; v_gene: TRBV5-6; CDR3aa: CASSGWGAGNTIYF
j_gene: TRBJ2-7; v_gene: TRBV5-6; CDR3aa: CASSPRDGPRYEQYF
j_gene: TRBJ1-2; v_gene: TRBV6-5; CDR3aa: CASILDRDGGYTF